This T cell receptor (beta chain) comes out of a study of quantifying T cell responses using KT2 cells. Study details: RNA was reverse transcribed with TCR alpha and beta constant-region primers. Under optimum conditions, T4 ligation efficiency was estimated at more than 10%.

A single-stranded UMI oligo with SP2 sequence was ligated to cDNA 3' ends. First-round PCR used 3 to 4 cycles and beta primers RC1.1 and RC1.2 covering TRBC1 and TRBC2. From the UMI-ligation and nested PCR reads, TCRdb called clonotypes with MiXCR, one entry per CDR3 protein. In the table there are approximately 57,000 distinct CDR3 sequences, 9% to 15% of which are singletons. KT2 cells were mixed with fixed PBMC numbers at varying ratios. This clonotype was detected ten times or more. The length of the CDR3 is 16 residues. V lost 3 bases to trimming and J lost 8 bases; unmatched junction nucleotides: 7. Germline V gives CDR1 LGHNA, CDR2 YNFKEQ.

The clonotype originates from a human donor. The sample was PBMCs spiked with cells of the T cell clone KT2. This chain connects TRBV4-2 to TRBJ2-1; 13 nucleotides align to TRBD2. In nucleotides, the CDR3 is TGTGCCAGCAGCCATCCCGGGACTAGCGGGGCTCATGAGCAGTTCTTC. Amino acids: CASSHPGTSGAHEQFF.